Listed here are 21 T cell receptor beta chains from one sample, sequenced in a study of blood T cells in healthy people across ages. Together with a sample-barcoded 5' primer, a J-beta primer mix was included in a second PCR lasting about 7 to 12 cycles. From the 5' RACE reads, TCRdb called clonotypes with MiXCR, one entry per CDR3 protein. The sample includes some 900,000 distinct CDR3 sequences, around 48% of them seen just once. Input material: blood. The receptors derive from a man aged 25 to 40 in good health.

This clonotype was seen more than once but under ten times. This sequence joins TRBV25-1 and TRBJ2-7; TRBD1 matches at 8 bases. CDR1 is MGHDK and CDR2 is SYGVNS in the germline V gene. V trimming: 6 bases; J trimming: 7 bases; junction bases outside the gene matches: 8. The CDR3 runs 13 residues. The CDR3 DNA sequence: TGTGCCAGCAGGGACAGGGATCGGAGGGAGCAGTACTTC. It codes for CASRDRDRREQYF.

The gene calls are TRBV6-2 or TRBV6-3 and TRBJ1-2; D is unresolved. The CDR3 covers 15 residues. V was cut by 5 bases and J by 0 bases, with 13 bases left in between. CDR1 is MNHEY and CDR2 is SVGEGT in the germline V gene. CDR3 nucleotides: TGTGCCAGCAGTGACCTTGGCAGGACTAACTATGGCTACACCTTC. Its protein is CASSDLGRTNYGYTF.

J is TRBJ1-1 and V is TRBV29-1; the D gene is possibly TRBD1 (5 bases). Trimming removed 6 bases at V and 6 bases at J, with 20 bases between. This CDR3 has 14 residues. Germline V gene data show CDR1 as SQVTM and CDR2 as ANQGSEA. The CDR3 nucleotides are TGCAGCGTCCCGCAGGGTACGGGGAGGCCTGAAGCTTTCTTT. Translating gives CSVPQGTGRPEAFF.

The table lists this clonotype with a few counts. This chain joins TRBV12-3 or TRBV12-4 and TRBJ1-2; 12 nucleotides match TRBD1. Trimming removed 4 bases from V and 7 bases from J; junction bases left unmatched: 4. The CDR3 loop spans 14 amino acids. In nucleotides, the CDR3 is TGTGCCAGCAGTTCGGGACAGGGGGCGAGTGGCTACACCTTC. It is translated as CASSSGQGASGYTF.

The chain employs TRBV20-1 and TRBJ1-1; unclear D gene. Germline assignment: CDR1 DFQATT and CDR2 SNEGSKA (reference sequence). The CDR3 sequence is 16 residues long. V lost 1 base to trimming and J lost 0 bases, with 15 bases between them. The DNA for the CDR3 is TGCAGTGCTAGAGTGGGTAGTCAGCGGATGAACACTGAAGCTTTCTTT. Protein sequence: CSARVGSQRMNTEAFF.

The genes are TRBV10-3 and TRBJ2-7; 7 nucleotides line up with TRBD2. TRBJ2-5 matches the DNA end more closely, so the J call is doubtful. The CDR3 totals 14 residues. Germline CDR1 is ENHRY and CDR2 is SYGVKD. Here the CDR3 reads CAISEAGVRETQYF. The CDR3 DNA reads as TGTGCCATCAGTGAGGCGGGAGTGCGAGAGACCCAGTACTTC.

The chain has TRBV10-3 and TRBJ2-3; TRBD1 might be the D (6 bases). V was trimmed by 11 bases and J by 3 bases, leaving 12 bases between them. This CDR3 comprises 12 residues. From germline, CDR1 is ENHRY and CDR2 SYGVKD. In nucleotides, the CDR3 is TGTGCCTCACAGGGTTCGACAGATACGCAGTATTTT. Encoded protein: CASQGSTDTQYF.

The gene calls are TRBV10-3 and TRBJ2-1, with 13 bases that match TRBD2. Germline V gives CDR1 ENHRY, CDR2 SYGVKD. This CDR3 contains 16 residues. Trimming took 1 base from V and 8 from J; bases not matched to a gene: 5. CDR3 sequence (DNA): TGTGCCATCAGTGAGTGGACTAGCGGGGGCCAAGATGAGCAGTTCTTC. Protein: CAISEWTSGGQDEQFF.

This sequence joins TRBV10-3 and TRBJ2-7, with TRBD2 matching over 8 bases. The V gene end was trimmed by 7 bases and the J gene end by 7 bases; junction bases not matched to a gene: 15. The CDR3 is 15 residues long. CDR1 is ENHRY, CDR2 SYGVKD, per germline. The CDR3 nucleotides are TGTGCCATCAACAGCGGGGGAGAAATCCACAATGAGCAGTACTTC. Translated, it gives CAINSGGEIHNEQYF.

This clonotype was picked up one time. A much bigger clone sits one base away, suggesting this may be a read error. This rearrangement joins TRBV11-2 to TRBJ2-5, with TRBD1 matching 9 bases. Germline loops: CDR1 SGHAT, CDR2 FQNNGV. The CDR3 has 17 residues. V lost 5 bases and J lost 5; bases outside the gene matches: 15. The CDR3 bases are TGTGCCAGCAGCAAACAACAGGGGGCTATGCCGGGGGAGACCCAGTACTTC. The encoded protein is CASSKQQGAMPGETQYF.

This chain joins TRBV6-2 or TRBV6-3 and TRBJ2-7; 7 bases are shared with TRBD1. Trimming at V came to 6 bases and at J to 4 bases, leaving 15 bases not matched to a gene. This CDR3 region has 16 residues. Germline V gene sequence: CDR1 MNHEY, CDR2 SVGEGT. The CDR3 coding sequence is TGTGCCAGCAGCAGAATTGCCGGGACAGAGGGATACGAGCAGTACTTC. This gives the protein CASSRIAGTEGYEQYF.

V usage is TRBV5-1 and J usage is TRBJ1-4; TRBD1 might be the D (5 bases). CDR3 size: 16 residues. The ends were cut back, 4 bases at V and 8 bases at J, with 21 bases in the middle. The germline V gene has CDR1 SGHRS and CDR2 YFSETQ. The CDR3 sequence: CASSPNTRDLGEKLFF. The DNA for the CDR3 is TGCGCCAGCAGCCCCAACACCCGGGACCTGGGAGAAAAACTGTTTTTT.

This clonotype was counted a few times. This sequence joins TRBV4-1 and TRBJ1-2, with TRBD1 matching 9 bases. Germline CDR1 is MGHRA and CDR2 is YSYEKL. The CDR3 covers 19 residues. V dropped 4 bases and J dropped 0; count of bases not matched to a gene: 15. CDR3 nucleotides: TGCGCCAGCAGCCGAGTAGGAAGGGACAGGGCAAGCTCTAACTATGGCTACACCTTC. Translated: CASSRVGRDRASSNYGYTF.

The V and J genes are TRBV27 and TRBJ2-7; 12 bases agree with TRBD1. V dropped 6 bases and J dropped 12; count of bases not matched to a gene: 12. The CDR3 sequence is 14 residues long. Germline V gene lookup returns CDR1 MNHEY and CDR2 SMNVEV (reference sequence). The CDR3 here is CASRAGPGQGAVYF. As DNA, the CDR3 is TGTGCCAGCAGGGCAGGTCCGGGACAGGGGGCGGTGTACTTC.

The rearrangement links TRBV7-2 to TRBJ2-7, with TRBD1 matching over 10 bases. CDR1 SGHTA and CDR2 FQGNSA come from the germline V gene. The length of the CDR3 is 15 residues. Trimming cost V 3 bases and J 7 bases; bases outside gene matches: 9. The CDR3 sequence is CASSLSGTGAKEQYF. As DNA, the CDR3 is TGTGCCAGCAGCTTGTCTGGGACAGGGGCGAAAGAGCAGTACTTC. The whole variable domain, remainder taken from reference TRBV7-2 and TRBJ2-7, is GAGVSQSPSNKVTEKGKDVELRCDPISGHTALYWYRQSLGQGLEFLIYFQGNSAPDKSGLPSDRFSAERTGGSVSTLTIQRTQQEDSAVYLCASSLSGTGAKEQYFGPGTRLTVT.

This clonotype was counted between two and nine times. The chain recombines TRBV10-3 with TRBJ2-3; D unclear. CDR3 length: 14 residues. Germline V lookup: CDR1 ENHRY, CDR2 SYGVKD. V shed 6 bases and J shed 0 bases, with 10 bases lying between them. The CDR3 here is CAIRPDRSTDTQYF. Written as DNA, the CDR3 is TGTGCCATCAGGCCGGATCGGAGCACAGATACGCAGTATTTT.

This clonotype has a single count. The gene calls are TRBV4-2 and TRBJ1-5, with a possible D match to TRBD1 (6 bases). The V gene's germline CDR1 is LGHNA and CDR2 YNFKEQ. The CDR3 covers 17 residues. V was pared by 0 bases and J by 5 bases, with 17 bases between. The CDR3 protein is CASSQDSPGQPDQPQHF. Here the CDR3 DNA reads TGTGCCAGCAGCCAAGATTCCCCCGGACAGCCAGATCAGCCCCAGCATTTT.

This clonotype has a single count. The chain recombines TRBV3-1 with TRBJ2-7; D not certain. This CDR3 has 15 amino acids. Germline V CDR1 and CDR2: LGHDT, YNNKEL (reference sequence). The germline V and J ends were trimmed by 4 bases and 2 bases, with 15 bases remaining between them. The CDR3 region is CASSPQSPRTYEQYF. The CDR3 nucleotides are TGTGCCAGCAGCCCTCAGAGTCCGAGAACCTACGAGCAGTACTTC.

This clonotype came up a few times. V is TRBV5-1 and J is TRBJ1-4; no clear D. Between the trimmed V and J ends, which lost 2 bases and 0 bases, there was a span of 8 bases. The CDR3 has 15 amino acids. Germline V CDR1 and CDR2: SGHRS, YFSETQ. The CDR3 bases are TGCGCCAGCAGCTTTGAAGGGTCAACTAATGAAAAACTGTTTTTT. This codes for CASSFEGSTNEKLFF.

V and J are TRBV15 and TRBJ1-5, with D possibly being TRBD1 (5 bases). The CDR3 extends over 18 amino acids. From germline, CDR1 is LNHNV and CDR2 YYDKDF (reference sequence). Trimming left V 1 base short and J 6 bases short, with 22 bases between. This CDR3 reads CATSRVVSGPRGVQPQHF. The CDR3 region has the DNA TGTGCCACCAGCAGAGTTGTTTCGGGGCCCCGGGGGGTTCAGCCCCAGCATTTT.

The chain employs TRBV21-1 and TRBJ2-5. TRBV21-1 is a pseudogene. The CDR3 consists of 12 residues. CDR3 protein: CASSITTETQYF. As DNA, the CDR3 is TGTGCCAGCAGCATAACGACAGAGACCCAGTACTTC.